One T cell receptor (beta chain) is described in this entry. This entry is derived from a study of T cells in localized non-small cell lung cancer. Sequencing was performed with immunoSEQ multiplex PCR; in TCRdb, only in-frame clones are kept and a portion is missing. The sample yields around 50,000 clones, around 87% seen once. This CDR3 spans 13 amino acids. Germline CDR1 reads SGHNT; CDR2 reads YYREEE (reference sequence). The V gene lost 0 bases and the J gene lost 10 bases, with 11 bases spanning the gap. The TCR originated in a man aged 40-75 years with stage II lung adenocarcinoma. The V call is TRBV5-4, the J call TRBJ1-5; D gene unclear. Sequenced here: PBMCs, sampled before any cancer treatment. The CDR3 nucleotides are TGTGCCAGCAGCTTGGGGGCGGCCGAACCCCAGCATTTT. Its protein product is CASSLGAAEPQHF. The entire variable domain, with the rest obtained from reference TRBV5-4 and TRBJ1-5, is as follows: ETGVTQSPTHLIKTRGQQVTLRCSSQSGHNTVSWYQQALGQGPQFIFQYYREEENGRGNFPPRFSGLQFPNYSSELNVNALELDDSALYLCASSLGAAEPQHFGDGTRLSIL.